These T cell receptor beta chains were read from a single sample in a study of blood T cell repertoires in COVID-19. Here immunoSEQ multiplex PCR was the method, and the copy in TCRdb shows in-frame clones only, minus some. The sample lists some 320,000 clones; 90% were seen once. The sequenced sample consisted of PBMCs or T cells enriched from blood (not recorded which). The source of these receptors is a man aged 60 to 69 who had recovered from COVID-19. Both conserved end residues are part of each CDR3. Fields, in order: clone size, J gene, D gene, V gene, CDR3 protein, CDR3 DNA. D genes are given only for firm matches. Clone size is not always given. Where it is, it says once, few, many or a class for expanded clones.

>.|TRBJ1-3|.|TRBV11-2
CASSPSGPSGNTIYF
TGTGCCAGCAGCCCATCAGGTCCCTCTGGAAACACCATATATTTT
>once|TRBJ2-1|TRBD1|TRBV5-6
CASSWGGTGGGEQFF
TGTGCCAGCAGCTGGGGTGGGACAGGGGGTGGTGAGCAGTTCTTC
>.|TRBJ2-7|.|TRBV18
CASSQRQATSYEQYF
TGTGCCAGCTCACAAAGGCAGGCTACTTCCTACGAGCAGTACTTC
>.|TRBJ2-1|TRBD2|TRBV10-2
CASTKTSGSYNEQFF
TGCGCCAGCACCAAGACTAGCGGGAGTTACAATGAGCAGTTCTTC
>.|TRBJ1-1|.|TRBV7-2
CASSLQPGTGAEAFF
TGTGCCAGCAGCTTACAACCTGGGACGGGGGCTGAAGCTTTCTTT
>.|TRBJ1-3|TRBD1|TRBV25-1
CASSEQGASGNTIYF
TGTGCCAGCAGTGAACAGGGGGCGAGTGGAAACACCATATATTTT
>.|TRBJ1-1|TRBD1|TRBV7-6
CASSLRQGGNMNTEAFF
TGTGCCAGCAGCTTAAGACAGGGGGGTAACATGAACACTGAAGCTTTCTTT
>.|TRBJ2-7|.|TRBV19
CASSMGHSSYEQYF
TGTGCCAGTAGTATGGGCCATAGTTCCTACGAGCAGTACTTC
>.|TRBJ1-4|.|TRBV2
CASCPKGRGDEKLFF
TGTGCCAGTTGTCCCAAAGGGCGCGGGGATGAAAAACTGTTTTTT
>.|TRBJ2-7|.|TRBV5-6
CASSRWGRGVHEQYF
TGTGCCAGCAGCCGCTGGGGCAGGGGCGTCCACGAGCAGTACTTC
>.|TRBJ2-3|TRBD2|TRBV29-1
CSVAGLSSTDTQYF
TGCAGCGTAGCGGGACTTTCTAGCACAGATACGCAGTATTTT
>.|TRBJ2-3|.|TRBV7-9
CASSWASTDTQYF
TGTGCCAGCAGCTGGGCAAGCACAGATACGCAGTATTTT
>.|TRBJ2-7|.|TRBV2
CASSEAWQGYEQYF
TGTGCCAGCAGTGAAGCGTGGCAGGGCTACGAGCAGTACTTC
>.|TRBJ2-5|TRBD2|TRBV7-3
CASSLSGVGETQYF
TGTGCCAGCAGCTTGAGCGGGGTAGGGGAGACCCAGTACTTC
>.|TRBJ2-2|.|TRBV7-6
CASSHLSAGELFF
TGTGCCAGCAGCCACCTGAGCGCAGGGGAGCTGTTTTTT
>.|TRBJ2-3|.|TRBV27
CASSPFGERSHTDTQYF
TGTGCCAGCAGCCCCTTCGGGGAGAGGTCACACACAGATACGCAGTATTTT
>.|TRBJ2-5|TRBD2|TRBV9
CASSVGRLAGVETQYF
TGTGCCAGCAGCGTTGGTCGGCTAGCGGGAGTAGAGACCCAGTACTTC
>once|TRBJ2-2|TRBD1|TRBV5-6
CASSLGRGINTGELFF
TGTGCCAGCAGCTTAGGCAGGGGGATTAACACCGGGGAGCTGTTTTTT
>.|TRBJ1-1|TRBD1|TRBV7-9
CASSLARDRGRSMNTEAFF
TGTGCCAGCAGCTTAGCGCGGGACAGGGGGCGATCTATGAACACTGAAGCTTTCTTT
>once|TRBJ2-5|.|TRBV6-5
CASTGPGPGETQYF
TGTGCCAGCACTGGACCTGGACCAGGGGAGACCCAGTACTTC
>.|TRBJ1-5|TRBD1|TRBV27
CASSPGQFNQPQHF
TGTGCCAGCAGTCCGGGACAGTTCAATCAGCCCCAGCATTTT
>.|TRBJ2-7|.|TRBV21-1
CASMGEPQCAYEQYF
TGTGCCAGCATGGGAGAGCCCCAATGCGCCTACGAGCAGTACTTC
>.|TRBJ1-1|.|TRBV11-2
CASSLLLNTEAFF
TGTGCCAGCAGCTTATTGTTAAACACTGAAGCTTTCTTT
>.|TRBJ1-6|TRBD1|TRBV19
CASSVSTGSSPLHF
TGTGCCAGTAGTGTGTCGACAGGGAGTTCACCCCTCCACTTT
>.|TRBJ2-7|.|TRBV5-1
CASSLVADEQYF
TGCGCCAGCAGCTTAGTAGCTGACGAGCAGTACTTC
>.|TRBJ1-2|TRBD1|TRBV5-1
CASSLDPPGGAGGYTF
TGCGCCAGCAGCTTGGATCCGCCAGGGGGCGCGGGTGGCTACACCTTC
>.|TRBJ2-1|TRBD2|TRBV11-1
CASSPQGLARNEQFF
TGTGCCAGCAGCCCGCAGGGACTAGCGAGGAATGAGCAGTTCTTC
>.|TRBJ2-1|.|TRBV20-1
CSGKKNNEQFF
TGCAGTGGTAAAAAAAACAATGAGCAGTTCTTC
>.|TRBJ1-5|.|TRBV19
CASRETGIRNQPQHF
TGTGCCAGTAGAGAAACAGGCATCCGCAATCAGCCCCAGCATTTT
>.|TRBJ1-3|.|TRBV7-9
CASSLAPRGKSSGNTIYF
TGTGCCAGCAGCTTAGCCCCCAGGGGTAAAAGCTCTGGAAACACCATATATTTT
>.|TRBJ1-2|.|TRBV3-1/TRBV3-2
CASSQSSGWNYGYTF
TGTGCCAGCAGCCAGAGCAGCGGGTGGAACTATGGCTACACCTTC
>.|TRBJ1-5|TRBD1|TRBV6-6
CASSTGQMNQPQHF
TGTGCCAGCAGTACGGGACAGATGAATCAGCCCCAGCATTTT
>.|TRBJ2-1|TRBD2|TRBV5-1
CASSLAREAYNEQFF
TGCGCCAGCAGCTTGGCACGGGAGGCCTACAATGAGCAGTTCTTC
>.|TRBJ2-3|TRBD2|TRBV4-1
CASSQRASGRYTDTQYF
TGCGCCAGCAGCCAAAGGGCTAGCGGTCGGTACACAGATACGCAGTATTTT
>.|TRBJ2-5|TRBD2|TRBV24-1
CATSDFIAGGWETQYF
TGTGCCACCAGTGATTTTATAGCGGGAGGTTGGGAGACCCAGTACTTC
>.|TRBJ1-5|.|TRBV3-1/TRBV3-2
CASSQVGGQNGGSNQPQHF
TGTGCCAGCAGCCAGGTCGGGGGGCAAAATGGGGGTAGCAATCAGCCCCAGCATTTT
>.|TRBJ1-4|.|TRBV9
CASSVGGGTTNEKLFF
TGTGCCAGCAGCGTAGGGGGCGGGACAACTAATGAAAAACTGTTTTTT
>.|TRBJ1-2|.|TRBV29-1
CSVRTANYGYTF
TGCAGCGTTCGGACAGCTAACTATGGCTACACCTTC
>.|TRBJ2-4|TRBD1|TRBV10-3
CAISAGQGSDIQYF
TGTGCCATCAGTGCGGGACAGGGGTCGGACATTCAGTACTTC
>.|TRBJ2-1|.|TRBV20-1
CSAKLGDGQFF
TGCAGTGCTAAACTAGGTGACGGACAGTTCTTC
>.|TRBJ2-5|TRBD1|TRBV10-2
CASSRTGVETQYF
TGCGCCAGCAGCCGGACAGGGGTAGAGACCCAGTACTTC
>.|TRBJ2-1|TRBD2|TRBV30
CAWTPGLAGGQGGEQFF
TGTGCCTGGACTCCGGGACTAGCGGGAGGCCAAGGAGGTGAGCAGTTCTTC
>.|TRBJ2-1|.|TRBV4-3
CASSQFTSKGSNEQFF
TGCGCCAGCAGCCAATTTACTAGCAAGGGTTCGAATGAGCAGTTCTTC
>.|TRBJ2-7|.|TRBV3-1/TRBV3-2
CASSQGPKKYEQYF
TGTGCCAGCAGCCAAGGTCCCAAAAAATACGAGCAGTACTTC
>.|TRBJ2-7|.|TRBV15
CATSASDSNEQYF
TGTGCCACCAGCGCCTCCGACAGTAACGAGCAGTACTTC
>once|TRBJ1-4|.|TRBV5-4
CASSRGSGSNEKLFF
TGTGCCAGCAGCCGTGGATCGGGATCCAATGAAAAACTGTTTTTT
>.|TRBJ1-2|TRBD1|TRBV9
CASSVSGGTASYGYTF
TGTGCCAGCAGCGTGTCCGGTGGGACAGCGAGCTATGGCTACACCTTC
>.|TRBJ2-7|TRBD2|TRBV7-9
CASRSGGPIYEQYF
TGTGCCAGCAGGTCGGGAGGACCTATTTACGAGCAGTACTTC
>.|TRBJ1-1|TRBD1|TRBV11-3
CASSPRGTEAFF
TGTGCCAGCAGCCCCAGGGGGACTGAAGCTTTCTTT
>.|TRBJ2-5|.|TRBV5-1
CASSLNGGRETQYF
TGCGCCAGCAGCTTGAACGGGGGGCGAGAGACCCAGTACTTC
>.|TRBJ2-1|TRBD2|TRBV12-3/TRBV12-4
CASSPHASGGGFF
TGTGCCAGCAGCCCTCACGCTAGCGGGGGGGGGTTCTTC
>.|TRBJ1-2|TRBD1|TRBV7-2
CASSLALGGAGGYTF
TGTGCCAGCAGCTTAGCCTTAGGGGGCGCGGGTGGCTACACCTTC
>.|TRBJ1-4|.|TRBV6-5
CASSYRGEEKLFF
TGTGCCAGCAGTTACAGGGGTGAAGAAAAACTGTTTTTT
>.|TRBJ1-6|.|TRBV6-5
CASSYQGLSYNSPLHF
TGTGCCAGCAGTTACCAGGGGTTGTCCTATAATTCACCCCTCCACTTT
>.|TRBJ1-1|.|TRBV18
CASSETWNTEAFF
TGTGCCAGCTCAGAAACATGGAACACTGAAGCTTTCTTT
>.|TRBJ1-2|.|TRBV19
CASSIGAAGGYTF
TGTGCCAGTAGTATCGGAGCGGCCGGGGGCTACACCTTC
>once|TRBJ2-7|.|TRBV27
CASSPRGTYEQYF
TGTGCCAGCAGCCCCAGGGGTACCTACGAGCAGTACTTC
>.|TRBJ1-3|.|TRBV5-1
CASSSRGLNGNTIYF
TGCGCCAGCAGCTCGAGGGGACTCAATGGAAACACCATATATTTT